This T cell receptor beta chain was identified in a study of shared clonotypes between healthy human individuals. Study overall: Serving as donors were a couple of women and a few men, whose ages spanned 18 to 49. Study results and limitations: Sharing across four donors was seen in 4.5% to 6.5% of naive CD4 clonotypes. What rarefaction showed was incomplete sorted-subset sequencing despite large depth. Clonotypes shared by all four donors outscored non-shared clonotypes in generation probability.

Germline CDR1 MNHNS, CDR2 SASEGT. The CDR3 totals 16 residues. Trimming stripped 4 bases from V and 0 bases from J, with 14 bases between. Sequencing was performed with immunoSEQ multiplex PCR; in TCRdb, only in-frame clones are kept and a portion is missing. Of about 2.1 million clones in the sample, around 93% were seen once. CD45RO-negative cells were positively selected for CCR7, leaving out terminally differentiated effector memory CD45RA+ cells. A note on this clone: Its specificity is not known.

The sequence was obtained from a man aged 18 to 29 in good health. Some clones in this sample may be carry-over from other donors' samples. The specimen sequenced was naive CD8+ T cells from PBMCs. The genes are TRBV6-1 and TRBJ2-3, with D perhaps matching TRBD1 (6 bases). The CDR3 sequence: CASSGTVAPSTDTQYF. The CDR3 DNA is TGTGCCAGCAGTGGGACAGTAGCACCTAGCACAGATACGCAGTATTTT.